Below are 8 T cell receptor beta chains sequenced from a single sample in a study of CD8 T cells in ankylosing spondylitis. TCRdb fed the 5' RACE reads into MiXCR, producing one record per CDR3 protein. The table records 290,000 or so distinct CDR3 sequences, less than 25% of them present only once. The specimen sequenced was blood, either unsorted or a sorted T cell fraction (not recorded which). The receptors were gathered from a female donor with ankylosing spondylitis or in good health (not recorded which).

The rearrangement links TRBV2 to TRBJ2-1; tentative D call: TRBD2 (6 bases). The germline gives CDR1 SNHLY, CDR2 FYNNEI. V gave up 5 bases and J gave up 5 bases, with 13 bases separating them. The CDR3 contains 14 residues. The DNA for the CDR3 is TGTGCCAGCAGTTACCCCGCGGGGAACAATGAGCAGTTCTTC. It codes for CASSYPAGNNEQFF.

This clonotype turned up a few times. The rearrangement uses TRBV19 and TRBJ2-5; 7 bases map to TRBD1. CDR3 length equals 13 residues. Germline V CDR1 and CDR2: LNHDA, SQIVND (reference sequence). The junction had 5 bases not matched to a gene; V was cut back by 5 bases and J by 5 bases. The CDR3: CASSPGGRETQYF. The CDR3 DNA follows: TGTGCCAGTAGTCCAGGGGGAAGGGAGACCCAGTACTTC.

The table lists this clonotype with a few counts. The DNA of the CDR3 is TGTGCCAGCAGTCACGGCTTAAATTGGGGGGATCGCGAGCAGTACTTC. Its translation is CASSHGLNWGDREQYF. The genes are TRBV6-5 and TRBJ2-7; D is possibly TRBD2 (6 bases). Germline CDR1 and CDR2: MNHEY and SVGAGI. This CDR3 comprises 16 residues. With 5 bases removed from V and 6 bases from J, the gap between germline ends came to 23 bases.

The chain combines TRBV6-5 with TRBJ2-7; perhaps TRBD1 as D (5 bases). Germline CDR1 is MNHEY and CDR2 is SVGAGI. Trimming removed 3 bases at V and 1 base at J, with 13 bases between. This CDR3 has 15 amino acids. The CDR3 region has the DNA TGTGCCAGCAGTTATCCAGGGAAAGGGTCCTACGAGCAGTACTTC. This encodes CASSYPGKGSYEQYF.

The chain combines TRBV7-2 with TRBJ2-1, with D uncertain. The V gene lost 5 bases and the J gene lost 5 bases, with 16 bases spanning the gap. Germline loops: CDR1 SGHTA, CDR2 FQGNSA. This CDR3 spans 15 amino acids. The CDR3, as DNA: TGTGCCAGCAGCAGGCTGGACCGCGGACACAATGAGCAGTTCTTC. Amino acids: CASSRLDRGHNEQFF.

The sample holds a few counts of this clonotype. J is TRBJ2-4 and V is TRBV5-1, with D possibly being TRBD1 (6 bases). Germline loops: CDR1 SGHRS, CDR2 YFSETQ. The CDR3 runs 15 residues. V was cut by 4 bases and J by 1 base, with 12 bases left in between. The CDR3 coding sequence is TGCGCCAGCAGCCCAGGGGAGACGGCCAAAAACATTCAGTACTTC. Translation gives CASSPGETAKNIQYF. The variable domain in full, with the rest retrieved from reference TRBV5-1 and TRBJ2-4, is KAGVTQTPRYLIKTRGQQVTLSCSPISGHRSVSWYQQTPGQGLQFLFEYFSETQRNKGNFPGRFSGRQFSNSRSEMNVSTLELGDSALYLCASSPGETAKNIQYFGAGTRLSVL.

This clonotype was recorded a few times. V is TRBV20-1 and J is TRBJ2-3; 14 bases are a match to TRBD2. V shed 3 bases and J 1 base; nucleotides not matched to a gene: 3. In germline, CDR1 is DFQATT, CDR2 SNEGSKA (reference sequence). The CDR3 is made up of 16 amino acids. DNA for the CDR3: TGCAGTGCTAGTGGACTAGCGGGAGGACGCACAGATACGCAGTATTTT. The encoded protein is CSASGLAGGRTDTQYF.

This clonotype was seen repeatedly, ten times or more. The chain is built from TRBV6-6 and TRBJ1-1, with D possibly TRBD1 on 6 matching bases. CDR3 length: 12 residues. V dropped 4 bases and J dropped 5 bases, with 8 bases sitting between them. Germline CDR1 is MNHNY and CDR2 is SVGAGI (reference sequence). The CDR3 here is CASSFGQTEAFF. CDR3 nucleotides: TGTGCCAGCAGTTTCGGACAGACTGAAGCTTTCTTT.